This entry lists 28 T cell receptor beta chains sequenced from one sample in a study of blood T cell repertoires in COVID-19. TCRdb's copy holds only in-frame clones and misses some; the assay was immunoSEQ multiplex PCR. Here the sample spans about 96,000 clones, 85% to 90% being singletons. Material: peripheral blood. The source is a human donor with COVID-19, enrolled during active disease. The donor label of this sample is uncertain.

V is TRBV30 and J is TRBJ2-7; 7 bases map to TRBD2. Germline loops: CDR1 GTSNPN, CDR2 SVGIG (reference sequence). The CDR3 runs to 13 residues. V lost 3 bases and J lost 11; bases outside the gene matches: 13. DNA of the CDR3: TGTGCCTGGAGACTAGCGCCCGCCGGTTTCAAGTACTTC. Its translation: CAWRLAPAGFKYF.

The chain has TRBV10-2 and TRBJ1-6; no clear D gene. V was trimmed by 5 bases and J by 7 bases, leaving 12 bases between them. Looked up from germline, CDR1 is WSHSY and CDR2 is SAAADI. CDR3 length equals 14 residues. CDR3: CASSWESRNSPLHF. CDR3 nucleotide sequence: TGCGCCAGCAGTTGGGAGTCTAGGAATTCACCCCTCCACTTT.

V is TRBV4-1 and J is TRBJ2-1, with 7 positions matching TRBD1. CDR3 length: 15 residues. V dropped 4 bases and J dropped 4; count of bases not matched to a gene: 7. The V gene's germline CDR1 is MGHRA and CDR2 YSYEKL. CDR3 loop: CASSLQGSLYNEQFF. The CDR3 DNA follows: TGCGCCAGCAGCCTACAGGGGAGCCTTTACAATGAGCAGTTCTTC.

The DNA for the CDR3 is TGTGCCAGCAGCGTAGTGTCAGGGGAAACTGAAGCTTTCTTT. Translating gives CASSVVSGETEAFF. The V and J genes are TRBV9 and TRBJ1-1, with D possibly matching TRBD1 (6 bases). The V gene's germline CDR1 is SGDLS and CDR2 YYNGEE. The V and J ends lost 0 bases and 5 bases respectively, with 11 bases between them. CDR3 size: 14 residues.

A few counts support this clone. The rearrangement uses TRBV7-6 and TRBJ2-7, with D maybe TRBD1 (5 bases). The ends were cut back, 0 bases at V and 7 bases at J, with 13 bases in the middle. This CDR3 spans 14 amino acids. CDR1 is SGHVS, CDR2 FNYEAQ, per germline. The CDR3 spells CASSLAGGAGEQYF. CDR3 bases: TGTGCCAGCAGCTTAGCCGGTGGGGCTGGTGAGCAGTACTTC.

The chain joins TRBV29-1 to TRBJ1-1; maybe TRBD1 (5 bases). The V end lost 4 bases, the J end lost 5 bases, and 11 bases lay between the germline ends. This CDR3 spans 12 amino acids. Germline-derived CDR1 and CDR2 are SQVTM and ANQGSEA. The CDR3: CSVAGRETEAFF. DNA of the CDR3: TGCAGCGTTGCGGGCAGGGAAACTGAAGCTTTCTTT.

There are a few counts of this clone. V and J are TRBV10-3 and TRBJ2-5; D might be TRBD2 (7 bases). Between the trimmed V and J ends, which lost 2 bases and 5 bases, there was a span of 18 bases. CDR1 is ENHRY, CDR2 SYGVKD, per germline. CDR3 length: 16 amino acids. The CDR3 sequence is CAISEGRGLRDETQYF. CDR3 nucleotide sequence: TGTGCCATCAGTGAGGGGAGGGGGTTGCGTGATGAGACCCAGTACTTC.

The rearrangement uses TRBV18 and TRBJ2-7; D might be TRBD1 (5 bases). Trimming removed 1 base at V and 7 bases at J, with 14 bases between. The CDR3 covers 14 residues. Germline V gene data show CDR1 as KGHSH and CDR2 as LQKENI. The CDR3 region is CASSPLPRVGEQYF. CDR3 sequence (DNA): TGTGCCAGCTCACCACTTCCCAGGGTGGGTGAGCAGTACTTC.

The chain is built from TRBV19 and TRBJ1-1; 7 positions agree with TRBD1. CDR3 length: 13 residues. Germline V CDR1 and CDR2: LNHDA, SQIVND (reference sequence). V was clipped by 4 bases and J by 7 bases; unmatched bases: 6. CDR3 DNA: TGTGCCAGTAGTACTAAGTACAGGGGTGAAGCTTTCTTT. It encodes CASSTKYRGEAFF.

V usage is TRBV6-6 and J usage is TRBJ2-5, with 8 nucleotides matching TRBD2. Germline values: CDR1 MNHNY, CDR2 SVGAGI (reference sequence). This CDR3 is built from 16 residues. Losses at the gene ends were 5 bases for V and 2 bases for J; bases not matched to a gene: 10. The CDR3 reads CASSTDNGRGQETQYF. The CDR3 DNA reads TGTGCCAGCAGTACCGACAACGGGAGGGGACAAGAGACCCAGTACTTC.

This clone was picked up one time. V usage is TRBV5-1 and J usage is TRBJ2-3, with TRBD1 matching 8 bases. The CDR3 runs to 15 residues. The V gene end was trimmed by 2 bases and the J gene end by 2 bases; junction bases not matched to a gene: 4. Germline CDR1 and CDR2: SGHRS and YFSETQ. The CDR3 sequence: CASSFRDRYTDTQYF. CDR3 DNA: TGCGCCAGCAGCTTCCGGGACAGGTACACAGATACGCAGTATTTT.

The V gene is TRBV6-5, the J gene TRBJ1-2; D remains unclear. The ends were cut back, 0 bases at V and 6 bases at J, with 14 bases in the middle. In germline, CDR1 is MNHEY, CDR2 SVGAGI. The CDR3 is made up of 15 amino acids. CDR3 nucleotide sequence: TGTGCCAGCAGTTACTCTAGTAGCCAATCGAATGGCTACACCTTC. Protein sequence: CASSYSSSQSNGYTF.

This clone was detected once. This CDR3 is also generated by other DNA sequences in the sample. The rearrangement joins TRBV25-1 to TRBJ2-2; TRBD2 aligns across 7 bases. The ends lost 6 bases at V and 3 bases at J; junction bases unmatched: 7. The germline V gene has CDR1 MGHDK and CDR2 SYGVNS. The CDR3 consists of 15 residues. CDR3 region: CASSGGAGDTGELFF. Written as DNA, the CDR3 is TGTGCCAGCAGCGGAGGGGCGGGGGACACCGGGGAGCTGTTTTTT.

V and J are TRBV27 and TRBJ2-1; 10 bases map to TRBD2. Germline CDR1 reads MNHEY; CDR2 reads SMNVEV (reference sequence). The CDR3 extends over 17 amino acids. Germline trimming cut 0 bases from V and 2 bases from J; bases unmatched to any gene: 4. In DNA, the CDR3 is TGTGCCAGCAGTTTATCGGGACTAGCGCCCCCCTACAATGAGCAGTTCTTC. Residues: CASSLSGLAPPYNEQFF.

This chain uses TRBV7-2 with TRBJ2-7; D perhaps matches TRBD1 (5 bases). This CDR3 has 13 amino acids. The germline V gene encodes CDR1 SGHTA and CDR2 FQGNSA. V lost 5 bases, J lost 9 bases, and 17 bases lay in between. The CDR3 sequence is CASSPPDILGQYF. The CDR3, as DNA: TGTGCCAGCAGCCCACCGGACATCCTGGGGCAGTACTTC.

The chain is built from TRBV9 and TRBJ1-1; 10 nucleotides align to TRBD1. Germline CDR1 and CDR2: SGDLS and YYNGEE. The CDR3 runs to 15 residues. The V segment lost 4 bases and the J segment 0 bases; nucleotides outside the gene matches: 3. CDR3: CASSSTGGLNTEAFF. For the CDR3, the DNA is TGTGCCAGCAGCTCGACAGGGGGCCTGAACACTGAAGCTTTCTTT. The variable domain in full, with the rest retrieved from reference TRBV9 and TRBJ1-1, is DSGVTQTPKHLITATGQRVTLRCSPRSGDLSVYWYQQSLDQGLQFLIQYYNGEERAKGNILERFSAQQFPDLHSELNLSSLELGDSALYFCASSSTGGLNTEAFFGQGTRLTVV.

This clone was recorded only once. The chain joins TRBV5-1 to TRBJ2-6; 7 bases line up with TRBD1. This CDR3 has 18 amino acids. The germline V gene has CDR1 SGHRS and CDR2 YFSETQ. J gave up 2 bases and V 0 bases, and 8 bases lay outside the gene matches. The CDR3 loop reads CASSLGGGLRPGANVLTF. In DNA, the CDR3 is TGCGCCAGCAGCTTGGGAGGGGGCCTCCGTCCTGGGGCCAACGTCCTGACTTTC.

The V and J genes are TRBV4-2 and TRBJ2-3, with 8 bases matching TRBD2. This CDR3 is 18 amino acids long. V lost 1 base, J lost 2 bases, and 11 bases stayed unmatched. Germline V gene data show CDR1 as LGHNA and CDR2 as YNFKEQ. CDR3 residues: CASSQAGARGGSTDTQYF. In nucleotides, the CDR3 is TGTGCCAGCAGCCAAGCGGGGGCGCGCGGGGGGTCCACAGATACGCAGTATTTT.

This chain uses TRBV5-1 with TRBJ2-1; 9 nucleotides align to TRBD2. The CDR3 is made up of 16 amino acids. Trimming took 4 bases from V and 10 from J; bases not matched to a gene: 15. The germline gives CDR1 SGHRS, CDR2 YFSETQ. CDR3 region: CASSPRLAGAIGEQFF. CDR3 nucleotide sequence: TGCGCCAGCAGCCCCCGTTTAGCGGGAGCCATAGGGGAGCAGTTCTTC.

The chain couples TRBV5-4 to TRBJ2-5; 10 bases align to TRBD1. The V gene end was trimmed by 4 bases and the J gene end by 0 bases; junction bases not matched to a gene: 6. The CDR3 sequence is 16 residues long. From germline, CDR1 is SGHNT and CDR2 YYREEE (reference sequence). The CDR3 protein is CASSRGQGRYQETQYF. CDR3 sequence (DNA): TGTGCCAGCAGCCGGGGACAGGGGAGGTACCAAGAGACCCAGTACTTC.

The chain has TRBV5-1 and TRBJ2-7; the D gene is possibly TRBD2 (7 bases). Trimming shortened V by 2 bases and J by 1 base, and 13 bases separated the two germline ends. The length of the CDR3 is 15 residues. From germline, CDR1 is SGHRS and CDR2 YFSETQ. CDR3 residues: CASSFPGGPSYEQYF. In nucleotides, the CDR3 is TGCGCCAGCAGCTTTCCCGGGGGGCCGTCCTACGAGCAGTACTTC.

The chain couples TRBV28 to TRBJ2-1; 8 nucleotides align to TRBD2. Looked up from germline, CDR1 is MDHEN and CDR2 is SYDVKM. This CDR3 contains 14 residues. V lost 2 bases, J lost 10 bases, and 7 bases stayed unmatched. CDR3 bases: TGTGCCAGCAGTTTAGCTAGCGGGCGCGGGGAGCAGTTCTTC. Translating gives CASSLASGRGEQFF. Based on the CDR3 plus reference TRBV28 and TRBJ2-1, the full variable domain is DVKVTQSSRYLVKRTGEKVFLECVQDMDHENMFWYRQDPGLGLRLIYFSYDVKMKEKGDIPEGYSVSREKKERFSLILESASTNQTSMYLCASSLASGRGEQFFGPGTRLTVL.

The chain uses TRBV24-1 and TRBJ2-3, with a tentative D call TRBD2 (7 bases). This CDR3 has 20 residues. The ends were cut back, 2 bases at V and 0 bases at J, with 23 bases in the middle. From germline, CDR1 is KGHDR and CDR2 SFDVKD. The CDR3 here is CATSDSTPQTGRGSTDTQYF. In DNA, the CDR3 is TGTGCCACCAGTGATTCGACGCCACAAACAGGGCGGGGGAGCACAGATACGCAGTATTTT.

CDR3 protein: CATNGINNEQFF. The CDR3 DNA reads TGTGCCACCAACGGGATAAACAATGAGCAGTTCTTC. The V and J genes are TRBV27 and TRBJ2-1; D might be TRBD2 (5 bases). Germline lookup yields CDR1 MNHEY and CDR2 SMNVEV (reference sequence). V gave up 10 bases and J gave up 5 bases, with 12 bases separating them. This CDR3 contains 12 residues.

The CDR3 region has the DNA TGTGCCAGCAGCTTAGTTGGTCAGGACGAGCAGTACTTC. It codes for CASSLVGQDEQYF. The genes are TRBV7-7 and TRBJ2-7; D uncertain. The V and J ends lost 1 base and 5 bases respectively, with 9 bases between them. This CDR3 has 13 amino acids. CDR1 and CDR2 from the germline V gene are SSHAT and FNYEAQ (reference sequence).

This chain links TRBV15 with TRBJ2-7; 9 bases are a match to TRBD1. V shed 4 bases and J 1 base; nucleotides not matched to a gene: 8. CDR3 length equals 16 residues. Germline lookup yields CDR1 LNHNV and CDR2 YYDKDF (reference sequence). CDR3 in amino acids: CATSTAPTGGSYEQYF. The CDR3, as DNA: TGTGCCACCAGCACCGCTCCGACAGGGGGGTCCTACGAGCAGTACTTC.

V usage is TRBV6-1 and J usage is TRBJ1-2; TRBD1 matches 8 bases. The V segment lost 2 bases and the J segment 6 bases; nucleotides outside the gene matches: 14. The CDR3 consists of 17 residues. Germline V gene sequence: CDR1 MNHNS, CDR2 SASEGT. CDR3 loop: CASSERGRGLLWNGYTF. CDR3 bases: TGTGCCAGCAGTGAACGGGGCAGGGGGCTTTTGTGGAATGGCTACACCTTC.

This chain uses TRBV4-1 with TRBJ2-1; 9 nucleotides agree with TRBD2. In germline, CDR1 is MGHRA, CDR2 YSYEKL. The CDR3 totals 15 residues. V trimming: 4 bases; J trimming: 2 bases; junction bases outside the gene matches: 3. The CDR3 DNA reads TGCGCCAGCAGCCCCCAGCGGGGGGCCTACAATGAGCAGTTCTTC. Protein: CASSPQRGAYNEQFF.